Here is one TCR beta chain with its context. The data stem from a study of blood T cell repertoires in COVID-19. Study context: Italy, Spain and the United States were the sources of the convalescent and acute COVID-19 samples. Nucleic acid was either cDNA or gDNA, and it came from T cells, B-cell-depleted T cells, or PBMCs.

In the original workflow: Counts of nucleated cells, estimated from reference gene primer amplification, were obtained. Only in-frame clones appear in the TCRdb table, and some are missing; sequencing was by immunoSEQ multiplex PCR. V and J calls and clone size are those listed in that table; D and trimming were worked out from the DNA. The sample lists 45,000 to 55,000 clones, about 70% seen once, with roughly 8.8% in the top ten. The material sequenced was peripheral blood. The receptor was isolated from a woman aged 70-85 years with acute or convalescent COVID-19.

The CDR3, as DNA: TGTGCCAGCAGAGGGACAGGGATGGGCACTGAAGCTTTCTTT. As protein: CASRGTGMGTEAFF. The V and J genes are TRBV2 and TRBJ1-1, with 9 bases identical to TRBD1. The J segment lost 4 bases and the V segment lost 6 bases, leaving 6 bases of the junction unmatched. CDR1 is SNHLY, CDR2 FYNNEI, per germline. This CDR3 has 14 residues.